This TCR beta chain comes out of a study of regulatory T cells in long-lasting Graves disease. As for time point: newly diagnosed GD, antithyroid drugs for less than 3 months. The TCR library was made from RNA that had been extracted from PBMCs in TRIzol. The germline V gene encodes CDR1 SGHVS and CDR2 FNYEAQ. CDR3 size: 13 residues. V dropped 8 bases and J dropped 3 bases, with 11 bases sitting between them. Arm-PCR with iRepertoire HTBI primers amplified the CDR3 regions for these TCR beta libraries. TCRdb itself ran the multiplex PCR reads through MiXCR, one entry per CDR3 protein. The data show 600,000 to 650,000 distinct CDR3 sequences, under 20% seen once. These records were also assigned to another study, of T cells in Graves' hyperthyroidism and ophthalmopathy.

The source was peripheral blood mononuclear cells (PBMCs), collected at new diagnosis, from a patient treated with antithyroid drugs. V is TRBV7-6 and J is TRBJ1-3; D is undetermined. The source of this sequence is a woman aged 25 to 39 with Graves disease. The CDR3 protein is CASGRQSGNTIYF. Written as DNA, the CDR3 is TGTGCCAGCGGCAGGCAGAGTGGAAACACCATATATTTT.